This T cell receptor (beta chain) was captured in a study of blood T cells in healthy people across ages. This clonotype was seen at least ten times. Its antigen remains unidentified. The second PCR ran roughly 7 to 12 cycles with a sample-barcoded 5' primer and J-beta primers. TCRdb fed the 5' RACE reads into MiXCR, producing one record per CDR3 protein. The sample lists around 1.1 million distinct CDR3 sequences, more than 30% occurring once. Overall study findings and caveats: Roughly linearly, TCR beta diversity per million T cells fell as age increased. The study found TCR beta diversity correlated strongly with naive T cell percentage.

V gave up 4 bases and J gave up 8 bases, with 12 bases separating them. The CDR3 extends over 13 amino acids. The V call is TRBV12-3 or TRBV12-4, the J call TRBJ2-1; tentatively, D is TRBD1 (5 bases). This TCR derives from a man aged 18 to 29 in good health. The specimen was blood. The CDR3 protein is CASSWGSTDEQFF. The CDR3 DNA sequence: TGTGCCAGCAGTTGGGGCTCGACGGATGAGCAGTTCTTC.